The source of this TCR beta chain is a study of shared clonotypes between healthy human individuals. As defined, naive CD8 cells were CD45RO-negative and positively selected for CCR7, with terminally differentiated effector memory CD45RA+ cells excluded. All participating donors were Caucasian adults from Nashville, Tennessee. This clone was detected once. Its antigen is as yet unknown. Study results and caveats: The authors sampled blood alone, and tissue repertoires likely differ. There were few donors, and this limited the genetic and exposure-history diversity represented.

The method was immunoSEQ multiplex PCR; TCRdb's version includes in-frame clones alone and lacks a portion of them. The sample yields just over 2,000,000 clones, around 96% seen once. The V gene lost 6 bases and the J gene lost 0 bases, with 11 bases spanning the gap. Per germline, CDR1 PRHDT and CDR2 FYEKMQ (reference sequence). The CDR3 is 14 amino acids. The TCR originated in a man aged 18 to 35 in good health. This chain connects TRBV13 to TRBJ1-1, with TRBD1 as a possible D gene (5 bases). Sequencing was carried out using naive CD8+ T cells sorted from blood. CDR3 coding DNA: TGTGCCAGCAGAGGGGACGGTGTGAACACTGAAGCTTTCTTT. Translated: CASRGDGVNTEAFF.